This is a list of T cell receptor beta chains from one sample in a study of T cell responses to AZD1222 COVID-19 vaccine. Assay used: immunoSEQ multiplex PCR; TCRdb lists only in-frame clones, some missing. This sample yields about 120,000 clones, of which about 93% are seen a single time; less than 6% belongs to the top ten. The source was peripheral blood, collected 28 days after the second AZD1222 dose. The receptors derive from an adult who received the AZD1222 COVID-19 vaccine. CDR3s include the opening cysteine and the closing phenylalanine or tryptophan. Each record gives: clone size, D gene, V gene, J gene, CDR3 DNA, CDR3 protein. The D gene is left open where the match is weak. Where a row states a size, it is once, few, many or the class of an expanded clone; other rows omit it.

-,-,TRBV10-3,TRBJ1-1,TGTGCCATCAGTCAGACAGGAGAAGCTTTCTTT,CAISQTGEAFF
-,-,TRBV3-1/TRBV3-2,TRBJ2-3,TGTGCCAGCGGCCGCGCAGATACGCAGTATTTT,CASGRADTQYF
-,TRBD1,TRBV19,TRBJ2-1,TGTGCCAGTAGTTTCTTTAGGACAGGGGTCCCCTCCAATGAGCAGTTCTTC,CASSFFRTGVPSNEQFF
-,-,TRBV5-1,TRBJ2-7,TGCGCCAGCAGCTGGAGGGGGGGCATCGAAGACGAGCAGTACTTC,CASSWRGGIEDEQYF
-,-,TRBV2,TRBJ1-2,TGTGCCAGCAGCTCGAGACCCAACTATGGCTACACCTTC,CASSSRPNYGYTF
few,TRBD2,TRBV2,TRBJ2-1,TGTGCCAGCAGTGGGACTAGCGGGGTTCATGGTAATGAGCAGTTCTTC,CASSGTSGVHGNEQFF
-,TRBD1,TRBV19,TRBJ1-1,TGTGCCAGTAGTAGAAGAGCTTTCGCGGCTGGTACAGGGGACGTTGAAGCTTTCTTT,CASSRRAFAAGTGDVEAFF
-,-,TRBV7-2,TRBJ1-1,TGTGCCAGCAGCTCCCAACCCCGCACTGAAGCTTTCTTT,CASSSQPRTEAFF
-,TRBD1,TRBV18,TRBJ1-4,TGTGCCAGCTCAACCCGGACAGGGGGCATTGAAAAACTGTTTTTT,CASSTRTGGIEKLFF
-,TRBD2,TRBV7-3,TRBJ2-7,TGTGCCAGCAGCTTAAATCCGGGAGGGATTGACGAGCAGTACTTC,CASSLNPGGIDEQYF
once,-,TRBV28,TRBJ2-2,TGTGCCAGCCTCGGGCTAGCGCGCACCGGGGAGCTGTTTTTT,CASLGLARTGELFF
-,-,TRBV10-2,TRBJ1-1,TGCGCCAGCATGTTAGGGTTGAACACTGAAGCTTTCTTT,CASMLGLNTEAFF
-,-,TRBV19,TRBJ1-1,TGTGCCAGTAGTACCTTTCAGGGTAACGCTGAAGCTTTCTTT,CASSTFQGNAEAFF
few,-,TRBV19,TRBJ1-5,TGTGCCAGTAGTGCTGGAAATAGCAATCAGCCCCAGCATTTT,CASSAGNSNQPQHF
-,TRBD2,TRBV15,TRBJ2-2,TGTGCCACCAGCAAAGGCCTAGCGGGAGGAAACACCGGGGAGCTGTTTTTT,CATSKGLAGGNTGELFF
-,-,TRBV27,TRBJ2-3,TGTGCCACCCGGCCAGACTGGGTCCAAGATACGCAGTATTTT,CATRPDWVQDTQYF
once,-,TRBV9,TRBJ2-1,TGTGCCAGCAGCGTAAGGGCGGCGAGCTCCTACAATGAGCAGTTCTTC,CASSVRAASSYNEQFF
-,-,TRBV7-9,TRBJ1-6,TGTGCCAGCAGCCAAAACAATCCCGCCGATTCACCCCTCCACTTT,CASSQNNPADSPLHF
-,TRBD2,TRBV11-2,TRBJ2-3,TGTGCCAGCAGCTTAGATGAGGGGTTAGCGGGGGGCACAGATACGCAGTATTTT,CASSLDEGLAGGTDTQYF
-,-,TRBV27,TRBJ2-5,TGTGCCAGCAGTTTATCGTACCTAGCCAGACAAGAGACCCAGTACTTC,CASSLSYLARQETQYF